The 9 T cell receptor beta chains presented below share a single source sample, sequenced in a study of blood T cell repertoires in COVID-19 (dated by TCRdb to the early 2020s). Library preparation employed the immunoSEQ multiplex PCR assay. TCRdb re-hosts the immuneACCESS table, in-frame sequences only. Its copies lack some clones; in the studies checked, an unresolved V gene accounts for under half of them, and the cause for the rest is not known. This sample is represented by fewer than 300,000 clones; about 89% of them were singletons. Around 2.2% of the sample belongs to the ten largest clones. Input material: peripheral blood. These TCRs come from a woman in her 30s with COVID-19, enrolled during active disease.

The chain carries TRBV18 and TRBJ2-7, with D perhaps matching TRBD1 (6 bases). Trimming pared 5 bases from V and 2 bases from J, leaving 13 bases between. The germline V gene has CDR1 KGHSH and CDR2 LQKENI. The CDR3 covers 14 residues. The CDR3 here is CASSTPGQAYEQYF. CDR3 bases: TGTGCCAGCTCAACTCCGGGACAAGCCTACGAGCAGTACTTC. Looking up the rest from reference TRBV18 and TRBJ2-7 gives the full variable domain: NAGVMQNPRHLVRRRGQEARLRCSPMKGHSHVYWYRQLPEEGLKFMVYLQKENIIDESGMPKERFSAEFPKEGPSILRIQQVVRGDSAAYFCASSTPGQAYEQYFGPGTRLTVT.

CDR3 nucleotide sequence: TGTGCCAGCAGTGTTGGGACAGAGAACACCGGGGAGCTGTTTTTT. This gives the protein CASSVGTENTGELFF. The chain carries TRBV2 and TRBJ2-2; 7 bases line up with TRBD1. V dropped 4 bases and J dropped 1; count of bases not matched to a gene: 3. This CDR3 contains 15 residues. Looked up from germline, CDR1 is SNHLY and CDR2 is FYNNEI.

The chain combines TRBV6-6 with TRBJ1-5; 8 nucleotides align to TRBD1. Germline V gene lookup returns CDR1 MNHNY and CDR2 SVGAGI (reference sequence). There are 14 residues in the CDR3. The J segment lost 4 bases and the V segment lost 6 bases, leaving 5 bases of the junction unmatched. The chain's CDR3 is CASRLTGDNQPQHF. CDR3 bases: TGTGCCAGCAGACTGACAGGGGATAATCAGCCCCAGCATTTT.

The gene calls are TRBV29-1 and TRBJ1-1, with 8 bases lining up with TRBD1. The length of the CDR3 is 15 residues. Looked up from germline, CDR1 is SQVTM and CDR2 is ANQGSEA. J gave up 4 bases and V 2 bases, and 9 bases lay outside the gene matches. The CDR3 is CSVEHRGVVSTEAFF. The CDR3 DNA is TGCAGCGTTGAACACAGGGGGGTTGTCAGCACTGAAGCTTTCTTT.

The rearrangement uses TRBV18 and TRBJ1-1; D is undetermined. V lost 4 bases, J lost 0 bases, and 6 bases lay in between. The germline V gene has CDR1 KGHSH and CDR2 LQKENI. This CDR3 is built from 13 residues. CDR3 bases: TGTGCCAGCTCACTATCAGTGAACACTGAAGCTTTCTTT. Translating it yields CASSLSVNTEAFF.

The chain employs TRBV11-2 and TRBJ1-1; 10 nucleotides line up with TRBD1. Per the germline V gene, CDR1 is SGHAT and CDR2 is FQNNGV. The length of the CDR3 is 15 residues. V gave up 4 bases and J gave up 5 bases; unmatched junction bases: 7. The CDR3 DNA follows: TGTGCCAGCAGCTCGCGACAGGGGGCTGGAACTGAAGCTTTCTTT. It specifies CASSSRQGAGTEAFF. Complete variable domain (other parts from reference TRBV11-2 and TRBJ1-1): EAGVAQSPRYKIIEKRQSVAFWCNPISGHATLYWYQQILGQGPKLLIQFQNNGVVDDSQLPKDRFSAERLKGVDSTLKIQPAKLEDSAVYLCASSSRQGAGTEAFFGQGTRLTVV.

This clone was detected once. The J gene is TRBJ1-1, the V gene TRBV5-1; TRBD1 aligns across 7 bases. The CDR3 contains 16 residues. The J segment lost 4 bases and the V segment lost 5 bases, leaving 14 bases of the junction unmatched. From germline, CDR1 is SGHRS and CDR2 YFSETQ. CDR3 loop: CASSHGGLSGGTEAFF. The CDR3 nucleotides read TGCGCCAGCAGTCATGGCGGGTTATCAGGGGGCACTGAAGCTTTCTTT.

This chain joins TRBV24-1 and TRBJ2-1; the match to TRBD2 covers 7 bases. J was trimmed by 7 bases and V by 4 bases; bases with no gene match: 9. The CDR3 consists of 15 residues. Germline CDR1 reads KGHDR; CDR2 reads SFDVKD. The DNA for the CDR3 is TGTGCCACCAGTGACGGGCGGGAGTTGGGGAATGAGCAGTTCTTC. Amino acid sequence: CATSDGRELGNEQFF.

The V and J genes are TRBV24-1 and TRBJ2-2; 10 bases line up with TRBD1. In germline, CDR1 is KGHDR, CDR2 SFDVKD. The V segment lost 8 bases and the J segment 8 bases; nucleotides outside the gene matches: 7. This CDR3 spans 14 amino acids. For the CDR3, the DNA is TGTGCCACCAAGGAGACAGGGGGCGCGGGGGAGCTGTTTTTT. This codes for CATKETGGAGELFF.